Below are 9 T cell receptor beta chains sequenced from a single sample in a study of T cells in narcolepsy. The table came from immunoSEQ multiplex PCR; TCRdb's copy has only in-frame clones and leaves some out. The repertoire has over 30,000 clones, about 80% of them found once; the top ten carry roughly 1.2%. The sequencing sample was made of CD45RA- memory CD4+ T cells from PBMCs. The receptors come from a human donor with narcolepsy.

The rearrangement uses TRBV9 and TRBJ1-1; maybe TRBD1 (5 bases). The V gene's germline CDR1 is SGDLS and CDR2 YYNGEE. This CDR3 has 14 amino acids. With 0 bases removed from V and 6 bases from J, the gap between germline ends came to 12 bases. This CDR3 is CASSVVRANAEAFF. The CDR3, as DNA: TGTGCCAGCAGCGTAGTCAGGGCTAACGCTGAAGCTTTCTTT.

Only one count was recorded for this clone. The chain joins TRBV7-9 to TRBJ2-1; a weak D match, TRBD1 (5 bases). Trimming took off 8 bases at V and 10 bases at J, with 18 bases between the two ends. This CDR3 contains 13 residues. CDR1 and CDR2 (germline): SEHNR, FQNEAQ (reference sequence). CDR3 sequence: CASSLAGKNEQFF. The CDR3 DNA reads TGTGCCAGCTCTCTGGCAGGGAAAAACGAGCAGTTCTTC.

The rearrangement uses TRBV5-6 and TRBJ2-4; the match to TRBD1 covers 7 bases. The V and J ends lost 4 bases and 6 bases, in that order; junction bases with no gene match: 7. CDR1 is SGHDT, CDR2 YYEEEE, per germline. This CDR3 has 14 residues. The CDR3 DNA follows: TGTGCCAGCAGCCTCCGGGACAGAGGAAACATTCAGTACTTC. Amino acids: CASSLRDRGNIQYF.

This chain uses TRBV25-1 with TRBJ1-2, with a weak D call TRBD1 (5 bases). CDR1 and CDR2 (germline): MGHDK, SYGVNS. V was clipped by 6 bases and J by 1 base, with 12 bases between them. This CDR3 has 14 amino acids. The CDR3 spells CASRAGGVNYGYTF. The DNA of the CDR3 is TGTGCCAGCAGGGCCGGGGGGGTTAACTATGGCTACACCTTC.

This clone was found a few times. V usage is TRBV27 and J usage is TRBJ1-2, with D perhaps matching TRBD1 (6 bases). V lost 8 bases to trimming and J lost 5 bases, with 15 bases between them. This CDR3 contains 13 residues. Germline V gives CDR1 MNHEY, CDR2 SMNVEV (reference sequence). CDR3 residues: CASAGAALYGYTF. CDR3 in DNA: TGTGCCAGCGCAGGGGCAGCACTTTATGGCTACACCTTC.

The CDR3 loop reads CASSLLTGNSPLHF. The CDR3 DNA is TGTGCCAGCAGCTTATTGACAGGGAATTCACCCCTCCACTTT. This sequence joins TRBV11-2 and TRBJ1-6; TRBD1 matches 7 bases. The germline gives CDR1 SGHAT, CDR2 FQNNGV. The CDR3 is 14 amino acids. The J segment lost 7 bases and the V segment lost 2 bases, leaving 2 bases of the junction unmatched.

The J gene is TRBJ1-1, the V gene TRBV19, with 7 bases that match TRBD1. The V gene's germline CDR1 is LNHDA and CDR2 SQIVND (reference sequence). V was clipped by 0 bases and J by 4 bases; unmatched bases: 2. CDR3 length: 14 amino acids. CDR3 DNA: TGTGCCAGTAGTATAGATAACAGGGGCACTGAAGCTTTCTTT. Translating it yields CASSIDNRGTEAFF.

J is TRBJ1-2 and V is TRBV2, with D tentatively TRBD1 (5 bases). Per the germline V gene, CDR1 is SNHLY and CDR2 is FYNNEI. V dropped 7 bases and J dropped 10 bases, with 22 bases sitting between them. The CDR3 runs to 14 residues. For the CDR3, the DNA is TGTGCCAGCACCGACAGTCCGGGACTCCCTACCTACACCTTC. Translation gives CASTDSPGLPTYTF.

This clone was observed once. The V and J genes are TRBV9 and TRBJ2-1; 9 nucleotides line up with TRBD1. This CDR3 contains 16 residues. Germline V gives CDR1 SGDLS, CDR2 YYNGEE. V gave up 3 bases and J gave up 8 bases; unmatched junction bases: 12. The CDR3 bases are TGTGCCAGCAGCGCAGCTATGGGACAGGGAGGCGATGAGCAGTTCTTC. Amino acids: CASSAAMGQGGDEQFF.